This T cell receptor (beta chain) originates from a study of radiotherapy plus CTLA-4 blockade in lung cancer. The table came from immunoSEQ multiplex PCR; TCRdb's copy has only in-frame clones and leaves some out. The sample includes about 73,000 clones, around 86% seen only once; the top ten take 35% to 50%. This CDR3 has 14 amino acids. Germline loops: CDR1 MNHEY, CDR2 SVGAGI. V lost 4 bases and J 6 bases, leaving 16 bases between the germline ends. The chain combines TRBV6-5 with TRBJ2-7, with TRBD2 as a possible D gene (5 bases). The sample was peripheral blood, taken from a patient treated with radiotherapy plus ipilimumab. This sequence was found in a human donor with non-small cell lung cancer that progressed on radiotherapy plus ipilimumab. The CDR3 region is CASSSPGPRGEQYV. CDR3 DNA sequence: TGTGCCAGCAGTTCCCCCGGACCTCGGGGCGAGCAGTACGTC.